These T cell receptor beta chains were read from a single sample in a study of patients and donors after allogeneic stem cell transplantation. MiXCR, run by TCRdb on the RT-PCR reads, gives a single entry per CDR3 protein. The data hold about 230,000 distinct CDR3 sequences, with 13% to 15% observed a single time. The sample consisted of blood, either unsorted or a sorted T cell fraction (not recorded which). All receptors derive from a human donor who was either an allogeneic HSCT recipient or a stem cell or donor lymphocyte infusion donor (not recorded which). It is not recorded whose cells these are; they may come from a transplant donor. Both conserved end residues are part of each CDR3. The order of the fields is clone size, D gene, V gene, J gene, CDR3 protein, CDR3 DNA. The D gene is left open where the match is weak. Clone size is given for some rows only: seen once, a few or many times, or a class if the clone is expanded.

abundance: many; d_gene: -; v_gene: TRBV7-2; j_gene: TRBJ2-5; CDR3aa: CASSLHRGVNQETQYF; CDR3nt: TGTGCCAGCAGCTTACATAGGGGGGTTAACCAAGAGACCCAGTACTTC
abundance: -; d_gene: -; v_gene: TRBV12-3/TRBV12-4; j_gene: TRBJ1-5; CDR3aa: CASTPTGRNQPQHF; CDR3nt: TGTGCCAGCACTCCAACGGGTCGTAATCAGCCCCAGCATTTT
abundance: -; d_gene: -; v_gene: TRBV4-1; j_gene: TRBJ2-1; CDR3aa: CASSQGTYNEQFF; CDR3nt: TGCGCCAGCAGCCAGGGTACTTACAATGAGCAGTTCTTC
abundance: few; d_gene: -; v_gene: TRBV23-1; j_gene: TRBJ1-2; CDR3aa: CASTFVGGLGGYTF; CDR3nt: TGCGCCAGCACCTTCGTGGGGGGACTAGGTGGCTACACCTTC
abundance: -; d_gene: -; v_gene: TRBV10-3; j_gene: TRBJ2-3; CDR3aa: CAIRRDGDTQYF; CDR3nt: TGTGCCATCAGGAGGGACGGGGATACGCAGTATTTT
abundance: many; d_gene: -; v_gene: TRBV5-1; j_gene: TRBJ2-3; CDR3aa: CASSGVITDTQYF; CDR3nt: TGCGCCAGCAGCGGGGTGATCACAGATACGCAGTATTTT
abundance: many; d_gene: TRBD1; v_gene: TRBV5-1; j_gene: TRBJ2-2; CDR3aa: CASQPSGTGATGELFF; CDR3nt: TGCGCCAGCCAACCCTCCGGGACAGGAGCAACCGGGGAGCTGTTTTTT
abundance: many; d_gene: -; v_gene: TRBV2; j_gene: TRBJ2-7; CDR3aa: CASSATGIQYEQYF; CDR3nt: TGTGCCAGCAGTGCGACGGGAATTCAATACGAGCAGTACTTC
abundance: few; d_gene: TRBD2; v_gene: TRBV5-1; j_gene: TRBJ2-7; CDR3aa: CASSRLAGPDYEQYF; CDR3nt: TGCGCCAGCAGTCGACTAGCGGGGCCCGATTACGAGCAGTACTTC
abundance: many; d_gene: TRBD1; v_gene: TRBV5-1; j_gene: TRBJ2-3; CDR3aa: CASSLVGQGATDTQYF; CDR3nt: TGCGCCAGCAGCTTGGTTGGGCAGGGGGCGACAGATACGCAGTATTTT
abundance: -; d_gene: TRBD1; v_gene: TRBV29-1; j_gene: TRBJ2-7; CDR3aa: CSAETGGPEQYF; CDR3nt: TGCAGCGCTGAAACAGGGGGCCCCGAGCAGTACTTC
abundance: many; d_gene: TRBD1; v_gene: TRBV5-4; j_gene: TRBJ1-2; CDR3aa: CASSRRGSYGYTF; CDR3nt: TGTGCCAGCAGCCGCAGGGGGAGCTATGGCTACACCTTC
abundance: few; d_gene: TRBD1; v_gene: TRBV10-3; j_gene: TRBJ2-7; CDR3aa: CAISESPGQGTYEQYF; CDR3nt: TGTGCCATCAGTGAGTCCCCGGGACAGGGAACCTACGAGCAGTACTTC
abundance: few; d_gene: -; v_gene: TRBV5-1; j_gene: TRBJ2-5; CDR3aa: CASSSSKGAQETQYF; CDR3nt: TGCGCCAGCAGCTCCTCCAAGGGAGCCCAAGAGACCCAGTACTTC
abundance: few; d_gene: -; v_gene: TRBV9; j_gene: TRBJ2-5; CDR3aa: CAPELETQYF; CDR3nt: TGTGCCCCAGAATTAGAGACCCAGTACTTC
abundance: many; d_gene: -; v_gene: TRBV12-3/TRBV12-4; j_gene: TRBJ1-5; CDR3aa: CASRPGGTETHQPQHF; CDR3nt: TGTGCCAGCAGGCCCGGGGGGACTGAGACGCATCAGCCCCAGCATTTT
abundance: many; d_gene: -; v_gene: TRBV12-3/TRBV12-4; j_gene: TRBJ1-5; CDR3aa: CASSLAGDQPQHF; CDR3nt: TGTGCCAGCAGTTTAGCAGGGGACCAGCCCCAGCATTTT
abundance: few; d_gene: -; v_gene: TRBV11-3; j_gene: TRBJ2-7; CDR3aa: CASSLIPSYEQYF; CDR3nt: TGTGCCAGCAGCTTAATCCCGAGCTACGAGCAGTACTTC
abundance: few; d_gene: -; v_gene: TRBV14; j_gene: TRBJ1-1; CDR3aa: CASSQHLTGIPTDGFF; CDR3nt: TGTGCCAGCAGCCAACACCTGACCGGGATCCCGACTGACGGTTTCTTT
abundance: -; d_gene: TRBD2; v_gene: TRBV4-3; j_gene: TRBJ2-3; CDR3aa: CASSLAGGDTDTQYF; CDR3nt: TGCGCCAGCAGCCTAGCGGGGGGCGACACAGATACGCAGTATTTT
abundance: few; d_gene: -; v_gene: TRBV19; j_gene: TRBJ1-5; CDR3aa: CASARDVQHF; CDR3nt: TGTGCCAGTGCCAGGGATGTCCAGCATTTT
abundance: many; d_gene: -; v_gene: TRBV6-5; j_gene: TRBJ2-1; CDR3aa: CASSYSRGDNEQFF; CDR3nt: TGTGCCAGCAGTTACTCCCGGGGCGACAATGAGCAGTTCTTC
abundance: -; d_gene: TRBD1; v_gene: TRBV20-1; j_gene: TRBJ2-7; CDR3aa: CSAFPSGQYYEQYF; CDR3nt: TGCAGTGCTTTTCCTTCGGGACAGTACTACGAGCAGTACTTC
abundance: -; d_gene: -; v_gene: TRBV10-3; j_gene: TRBJ1-6; CDR3aa: CAMGGQGDSPLHF; CDR3nt: TGTGCCATGGGGGGCCAGGGCGATTCACCCCTCCACTTT
abundance: few; d_gene: TRBD1; v_gene: TRBV4-1; j_gene: TRBJ1-1; CDR3aa: CASSLTEAGGAGSEAFF; CDR3nt: TGCGCCAGCAGCCTAACAGAGGCAGGGGGCGCGGGTTCTGAAGCTTTCTTT
abundance: many; d_gene: -; v_gene: TRBV5-1; j_gene: TRBJ2-3; CDR3aa: CASSLNSGNTDTQYF; CDR3nt: TGCGCCAGCAGCTTGAATAGCGGAAACACAGATACGCAGTATTTT
abundance: -; d_gene: -; v_gene: TRBV4-1; j_gene: TRBJ2-3; CDR3aa: CASSQVPRDTQYF; CDR3nt: TGCGCCAGCAGCCAAGTCCCGCGAGATACGCAGTATTTT
abundance: many; d_gene: TRBD1; v_gene: TRBV20-1; j_gene: TRBJ1-6; CDR3aa: CSAIETGSGNSPLHF; CDR3nt: TGCAGTGCTATCGAGACAGGGAGCGGTAATTCACCCCTCCACTTT
abundance: many; d_gene: -; v_gene: TRBV20-1; j_gene: TRBJ2-1; CDR3aa: CSASSGIDEQFF; CDR3nt: TGCAGTGCTAGTAGTGGGATCGATGAGCAGTTCTTC